The next 30 T cell receptor beta chains were all read from a single sample in a study of cytomegalovirus exposure and HLA in healthy donors. The primer mix had 60 Vbeta and 13 Jbeta primers. Some clones are missing from TCRdb's copy, which holds only in-frame ones; the method was immunoSEQ multiplex PCR. Of under 200,000 clones in the sample, roughly four fifths were seen once. Sequenced input: PBMCs. Receptor source: a woman in her late teens or twenties in good health and CMV-seronegative.

This sequence joins TRBV28 and TRBJ1-1; D uncertain. CDR1 MDHEN and CDR2 SYDVKM come from the germline V gene. The CDR3 spans 14 residues. Trimming stripped 5 bases from V and 7 bases from J, with 17 bases between. As DNA, the CDR3 is TGTGCCAGCAGTCCCCTGACTCGTCGGGATGAAGCTTTCTTT. Its protein is CASSPLTRRDEAFF.

J is TRBJ2-5 and V is TRBV9; no firm D call. The length of the CDR3 is 14 residues. Germline CDR1 reads SGDLS; CDR2 reads YYNGEE. Trimming took 3 bases from V and 5 from J, leaving 14 bases between them. CDR3 nucleotide sequence: TGTGCCAGCAGCGCGGCCCACACGAGGGAGACCCAGTACTTC. Its translation: CASSAAHTRETQYF.

This clone was detected only a few times. This chain uses TRBV27 with TRBJ1-2, with TRBD1 as a possible D gene (5 bases). This CDR3 is 13 amino acids long. Trimming removed 6 bases from V and 8 bases from J, with 16 bases in between. From germline, CDR1 is MNHEY and CDR2 SMNVEV (reference sequence). The CDR3 is CASSVTGGYGYTF. As DNA, the CDR3 is TGTGCCAGCAGCGTAACGGGGGGTTACGGCTACACCTTC.

The chain couples TRBV7-3 to TRBJ1-1; D remains ambiguous. The CDR3 has 12 residues. Trimming took 2 bases from V and 4 from J, leaving 5 bases between them. CDR1 and CDR2 from the germline V gene are SGHTA and FQGTGA. CDR3 DNA: TGTGCCAGCAGCTTACCGGGCACTGAAGCTTTCTTT. This gives the protein CASSLPGTEAFF.

This clone has just one count. This chain joins TRBV19 and TRBJ1-6; D gene unclear. The CDR3 totals 15 residues. CDR1 LNHDA and CDR2 SQIVND come from the germline V gene (reference sequence). The V gene lost 3 bases and the J gene lost 5 bases, with 11 bases spanning the gap. The CDR3 loop reads CASSIRGKDNSPLHF. As DNA, the CDR3 is TGTGCCAGTAGTATTCGAGGGAAGGATAATTCACCCCTCCACTTT.

The J gene is TRBJ1-5, the V gene TRBV6-5; 10 nucleotides line up with TRBD1. V was clipped by 6 bases and J by 7 bases; unmatched bases: 0. The CDR3 has 12 residues. Germline-derived CDR1 and CDR2 are MNHEY and SVGAGI. The CDR3 DNA is TGTGCCAGCAGGACAGGGGGCCAGCCCCAGCATTTT. Amino acids: CASRTGGQPQHF.

The CDR3 DNA sequence: TGTGCCAGCTCTTACGACAGGGCTAATGAAAAACTGTTTTTT. Residues: CASSYDRANEKLFF. The chain combines TRBV18 with TRBJ1-4; 7 bases fit TRBD1. V shed 6 bases and J 3 bases; nucleotides not matched to a gene: 4. CDR3 length: 14 amino acids. Looked up from germline, CDR1 is KGHSH and CDR2 is LQKENI.

J is TRBJ1-6 and V is TRBV10-2, with 9 nucleotides matching TRBD1. V lost 0 bases and J lost 10; bases outside the gene matches: 7. The CDR3 totals 16 residues. Germline V gives CDR1 WSHSY, CDR2 SAAADI. This CDR3 reads CASSESGTGLGSPLHF. CDR3 DNA: TGCGCCAGCAGTGAGTCGGGGACAGGGTTAGGATCACCCCTCCACTTT.

As to this clone: A read error may account for a junction end that differs from germline. In the same sample, other DNA sequences code for this CDR3. The rearrangement joins TRBV28 to TRBJ2-7; possibly TRBD2 for D (6 bases). The CDR3 extends over 12 amino acids. Germline V gene lookup returns CDR1 MDHEN and CDR2 SYDVKM. The CDR3 is CASGTPPYPLRF. DNA for the CDR3: TGTGCCAGCGGGACTCCTCCTTACCCCCTCCGTTTC. Drawing the rest from reference TRBV28 and TRBJ2-7, the complete variable domain is DVKVTQSSRYLVKRTGEKVFLECVQDMDHENMFWYRQDPGLGLRLIYFSYDVKMKEKGDIPEGYSVSREKKERFSLILESASTNQTSMYLCASGTPPYPLRFGPGTRLTVT.

The V call is TRBV6-4, the J call TRBJ2-3; 9 bases align to TRBD2. Unmatched junction bases numbered 0, after V lost 2 bases and J lost 3 bases. CDR3 length: 14 amino acids. Germline V gene data show CDR1 as MRHNA and CDR2 as SNTAGT. The chain's CDR3 is CASSDGLATDTQYF. CDR3 nucleotides: TGTGCCAGCAGTGACGGACTAGCGACAGATACGCAGTATTTT.

The sample holds one count of this clone. The gene calls are TRBV18 and TRBJ1-2; 12 bases map to TRBD1. Per germline, CDR1 KGHSH and CDR2 LQKENI. This CDR3 spans 16 amino acids. Losses at the gene ends were 5 bases for V and 4 bases for J; bases not matched to a gene: 8. The CDR3: CASSNQRDRGLYGYTF. The CDR3 coding sequence is TGTGCCAGCTCAAACCAGCGGGACAGGGGGCTCTATGGCTACACCTTC.

The rearrangement uses TRBV5-1 and TRBJ2-3; the D gene is possibly TRBD2 (7 bases). The CDR3 is made up of 17 amino acids. V lost 2 bases and J 0 bases, leaving 16 bases between the germline ends. Germline V CDR1 and CDR2: SGHRS, YFSETQ. CDR3 sequence: CASSFSGTYPSTDTQYF. Written as DNA, the CDR3 is TGCGCCAGCAGCTTCAGCGGGACATACCCTAGCACAGATACGCAGTATTTT. Complete variable domain (other parts from reference TRBV5-1 and TRBJ2-3): KAGVTQTPRYLIKTRGQQVTLSCSPISGHRSVSWYQQTPGQGLQFLFEYFSETQRNKGNFPGRFSGRQFSNSRSEMNVSTLELGDSALYLCASSFSGTYPSTDTQYFGPGTRLTVL.

The CDR3 bases are TGTGCCAGCAGCTCCATCGGGGGGCGGATCGAGGAGCTGTTTTTT. This translates into CASSSIGGRIEELFF. This chain joins TRBV5-4 and TRBJ2-2; D perhaps matches TRBD2 (7 bases). Germline CDR1 is SGHNT and CDR2 is YYREEE (reference sequence). V gave up 3 bases and J gave up 10 bases, with 19 bases separating them. This CDR3 comprises 15 residues. Drawing the rest from reference TRBV5-4 and TRBJ2-2, the complete variable domain is ETGVTQSPTHLIKTRGQQVTLRCSSQSGHNTVSWYQQALGQGPQFIFQYYREEENGRGNFPPRFSGLQFPNYSSELNVNALELDDSALYLCASSSIGGRIEELFFGEGSRLTVL.

This clone was picked up a small number of times. CDR3 loop: CASSEKVGGQPQHF. Written as DNA, the CDR3 is TGTGCCAGCAGTGAAAAGGTAGGGGGTCAGCCCCAGCATTTT. The rearrangement links TRBV6-1 to TRBJ1-5, with a tentative D call TRBD1 (6 bases). There are 14 residues in the CDR3. Germline CDR1 reads MNHNS; CDR2 reads SASEGT. Trimming took off 2 bases at V and 6 bases at J, with 11 bases between the two ends.

The CDR3 reads CASSLGSTGGRNEKLFF. The CDR3 coding sequence is TGTGCCAGCAGCTTAGGTTCGACAGGGGGAAGAAATGAAAAACTGTTTTTT. The V call is TRBV7-9, the J call TRBJ1-4; 9 nucleotides line up with TRBD1. Germline V gene data show CDR1 as SEHNR and CDR2 as FQNEAQ (reference sequence). V was pared by 1 base and J by 5 bases, with 8 bases of the junction left unmatched. The CDR3 runs 17 residues. The full variable domain, completed using reference TRBV7-9 and TRBJ1-4, is DTGVSQNPRHKITKRGQNVTFRCDPISEHNRLYWYRQTLGQGPEFLTYFQNEAQLEKSRLLSDRFSAERPKGSFSTLEIQRTEQGDSAMYLCASSLGSTGGRNEKLFFGSGTQLSVL.

The chain recombines TRBV7-2 with TRBJ1-3; D is ambiguous. Per germline, CDR1 SGHTA and CDR2 FQGNSA. CDR3 size: 14 residues. The V gene lost 5 bases and the J gene lost 4 bases, with 12 bases spanning the gap. As DNA, the CDR3 is TGTGCCAGCAGCCCCCGTTCCCTGGGAAACACCATATATTTT. This sequence encodes CASSPRSLGNTIYF.

The count of this clone is one. The chain carries TRBV27 and TRBJ1-2; 9 nucleotides align to TRBD1. V dropped 3 bases and J dropped 7; count of bases not matched to a gene: 9. The CDR3 is 15 amino acids. CDR1 is MNHEY, CDR2 SMNVEV, per germline (reference sequence). CDR3 in DNA: TGTGCCAGCAGTTTGTCCGGGACAGGGCACGGTGGCTACACCTTC. As protein: CASSLSGTGHGGYTF.

This chain connects TRBV6-7 to TRBJ1-5, with D maybe TRBD1 (6 bases). TRBV6-7 counts as an open reading frame of uncertain function. V was pared by 5 bases and J by 0 bases, with 11 bases between. The CDR3 has 15 amino acids. DNA for the CDR3: TGTGCCAGCAGTGGACAGAAATATAGCAATCAGCCCCAGCATTTT. Protein product: CASSGQKYSNQPQHF.

The rearrangement joins TRBV7-3 to TRBJ2-7; 7 bases align to TRBD2. The CDR3 is 15 amino acids. Germline CDR1 is SGHTA and CDR2 is FQGTGA. The J segment lost 2 bases and the V segment lost 2 bases, leaving 6 bases of the junction unmatched. The CDR3: CASSLSGTKAYEQYF. The CDR3 DNA is TGTGCCAGCAGCTTATCGGGGACTAAAGCCTACGAGCAGTACTTC.

This clone was observed once. The chain couples TRBV6-5 to TRBJ1-2, with D possibly matching TRBD1 (5 bases). Germline CDR1 is MNHEY and CDR2 is SVGAGI. The ends were cut back, 2 bases at V and 8 bases at J, with 15 bases in the middle. This CDR3 is built from 14 residues. The CDR3 DNA sequence: TGTGCCAGCAGTTACGCGGGACCGGGGAACGGCTACACCTTC. It codes for CASSYAGPGNGYTF.

V gene TRBV7-8 combines with J gene TRBJ2-7; TRBD1 agrees at 7 bases. Losses at the gene ends were 4 bases for V and 2 bases for J; bases not matched to a gene: 11. CDR3 size: 16 residues. Germline CDR1 and CDR2: SGHVS and FQNEAQ. CDR3: CASSSMNYRGPYEQYF. The CDR3, as DNA: TGTGCCAGCAGCTCTATGAATTACAGGGGACCCTACGAGCAGTACTTC.

The chain combines TRBV6-1 with TRBJ2-5, with 8 bases fitting TRBD1. The CDR3 spans 15 residues. With V trimmed by 3 bases and J by 4 bases, 7 bases remained unmatched. Germline values: CDR1 MNHNS, CDR2 SASEGT. CDR3 in DNA: TGTGCCAGCAGTGACTGGACAGGGAAGGCAGAGACCCAGTACTTC. It specifies CASSDWTGKAETQYF.

The J gene is TRBJ1-4, the V gene TRBV2; D perhaps matches TRBD1 (5 bases). The CDR3 is 14 amino acids. Trimming removed 6 bases from V and 2 bases from J, with 10 bases in between. The germline CDR1 and CDR2 sequences are SNHLY and FYNNEI. The CDR3: CASRPRVTNEKLFF. The CDR3 DNA reads TGTGCCAGCAGACCCAGGGTGACTAATGAAAAACTGTTTTTT.

J is TRBJ1-2 and V is TRBV11-3; D might be TRBD1 (6 bases). Germline CDR1 SGHNT, CDR2 YENEEA. V lost 4 bases and J 8 bases, leaving 17 bases between the germline ends. The CDR3 totals 14 residues. The DNA of the CDR3 is TGTGCCAGCAGCTCACCGGGACATGTGTCCGGCTACACCTTC. It codes for CASSSPGHVSGYTF.

This rearrangement joins TRBV5-4 to TRBJ1-1; D might be TRBD1 (5 bases). V was cut by 1 base and J by 1 base, with 5 bases left in between. Germline V lookup: CDR1 SGHNT, CDR2 YYREEE (reference sequence). The CDR3 covers 13 residues. The CDR3 sequence: CASSLQGNTEAFF. The DNA of the CDR3 is TGTGCCAGCAGCTTGCAGGGGAACACTGAAGCTTTCTTT.

This chain joins TRBV7-9 and TRBJ1-6; possible D gene TRBD1, 6 bases. V dropped 5 bases and J dropped 7 bases, with 18 bases sitting between them. Germline V gives CDR1 SEHNR, CDR2 FQNEAQ (reference sequence). The CDR3 is 16 residues long. The CDR3 DNA reads as TGTGCCAGCAGCCCGAGGGCAGGGGCAGGGAATTCACCCCTCCACTTT. Protein product: CASSPRAGAGNSPLHF.

The chain employs TRBV7-3 and TRBJ2-1, with 9 bases that match TRBD2. The CDR3 has 15 amino acids. The V segment lost 2 bases and the J segment 7 bases; nucleotides outside the gene matches: 6. Germline V gives CDR1 SGHTA, CDR2 FQGTGA. CDR3 amino acids: CASSLLAGGPNEQFF. In nucleotides, the CDR3 is TGTGCCAGCAGCTTACTCGCGGGGGGGCCAAATGAGCAGTTCTTC.

The gene calls are TRBV4-1 and TRBJ2-5; D possibly corresponds to TRBD2 (5 bases). Germline V gene data show CDR1 as MGHRA and CDR2 as YSYEKL. CDR3 length equals 15 residues. V lost 1 base and J lost 2, with 11 bases in between. Here the CDR3 reads CASSQAGNRQETQYF. CDR3 DNA: TGCGCCAGCAGCCAAGCGGGGAACCGACAAGAGACCCAGTACTTC.

This clone came up a few times. The chain combines TRBV7-9 with TRBJ2-5, with 7 bases matching TRBD2. Judging by the DNA end, TRBJ2-7 fits better; the J call may be wrong. Looked up from germline, CDR1 is SEHNR and CDR2 is FQNEAQ (reference sequence). This CDR3 has 14 amino acids. The CDR3: CASSLPREWYEQYF. The CDR3 nucleotides are TGTGCCAGCAGCTTACCGCGGGAGTGGTACGAGCAGTACTTC.

The chain recombines TRBV7-9 with TRBJ1-2; 8 bases agree with TRBD1. V lost 0 bases, J lost 0 bases, and 9 bases stayed unmatched. CDR3 length: 18 amino acids. Germline-derived CDR1 and CDR2 are SEHNR and FQNEAQ (reference sequence). The CDR3 nucleotides are TGTGCCAGCAGCTTAGCTCGGGGGCCGGACAGGGCTAACTATGGCTACACCTTC. Translating it yields CASSLARGPDRANYGYTF.